The 23 T cell receptor beta chains in this list originate from one sample, sequenced in a study of T cell repertoires in aging, cancer and after chemotherapy. The template was genomic DNA from peripheral blood, not RNA. Multiplex touch-down PCR with TRB-A/B primers amplified rearranged V-D-J TRB sequences. MiXCR was run by TCRdb on the multiplex PCR reads, yielding one entry per CDR3 protein. The table shows about 10,000 distinct CDR3 sequences, with about 25% occurring only once. The sample was blood. The receptors originated from a human donor in good health.

V gene TRBV5-1 combines with J gene TRBJ2-1; D call uncertain. The CDR3 is made up of 17 amino acids. The V gene lost 4 bases and the J gene lost 0 bases, with 17 bases spanning the gap. The germline V gene has CDR1 SGHRS and CDR2 YFSETQ. The CDR3 is CASSDDLTPRSYNEQFF. CDR3 nucleotide sequence: TGCGCCAGCAGCGACGATTTGACACCTCGCTCCTACAATGAGCAGTTCTTC.

About this clonotype itself: A read error may account for a junction end that differs from germline. The chain joins TRBV5-4 to TRBJ2-1, with 8 bases that match TRBD1. CDR3 length: 15 amino acids. Looked up from germline, CDR1 is SGHNT and CDR2 is YYREEE (reference sequence). In DNA form, the CDR3 reads TGTGTCAGCAGCTTGGGACAGGCGGCCTACAATGAGCAGTTCTTC. Translation: CVSSLGQAAYNEQFF.

On this clonotype: The junction departs from the called germline gene at one end, perhaps through a read error. The chain recombines TRBV4-2 with TRBJ1-2, with 8 bases that match TRBD1. This CDR3 region has 16 residues. In germline, CDR1 is LGHNA, CDR2 YNFKEQ. In DNA, the CDR3 is TGCGCCAGCAGCCAATACCTTCGGACAGGGAAACGGAGCTACACCTTC. Residues: CASSQYLRTGKRSYTF.

This clonotype has a handful of counts. Here the CDR3 DNA reads TGCAGTCAGAGAGGGACCTGGGGCATTCAGTACTTC. Translation: CSQRGTWGIQYF. The chain uses TRBV20-1 and TRBJ2-4; D tentatively fits TRBD1 or TRBD2 (5 bases each). The V gene's germline CDR1 is DFQATT and CDR2 SNEGSKA (reference sequence). Deletions cut 8 bases from V and 9 bases from J, with 17 bases between. This CDR3 region has 12 residues.

This clonotype was counted between two and nine times. The V call is TRBV21-1, the J call TRBJ2-1; the tabulated D call, TRBD1, remains unverified against the DNA. TRBV21-1 is classified as a pseudogene. CDR3 size: 15 residues. The CDR3: CASSIPGQSYNEQFF. CDR3 nucleotide sequence: TGTGCCAGCAGCATTCCGGGACAGAGTTACAATGAGCAGTTCTTC.

J is TRBJ1-4 and V is TRBV2; D is perhaps TRBD1 (6 bases). This CDR3 contains 14 residues. The V gene's germline CDR1 is SNHLY and CDR2 FYNNEI. Trimming removed 7 bases from V and 5 bases from J, with 14 bases in between. Here the CDR3 DNA reads TGTGCCAGCACCCTAGACAGGAGGAATGAAAAACTGTTTTTT. Its translation: CASTLDRRNEKLFF.

This clonotype was seen more than once but under ten times. The chain is built from TRBV5-1 and TRBJ2-7; 8 positions agree with TRBD1. Per the germline V gene, CDR1 is SGHRS and CDR2 is YFSETQ. The CDR3 totals 14 residues. Germline trimming cut 0 bases from V and 3 bases from J; bases unmatched to any gene: 2. The CDR3 region is CASSLGQGYYEQYF. CDR3 DNA sequence: TGCGCCAGCAGCTTGGGACAGGGGTACTACGAGCAGTACTTC. Variable domain in full (rest from reference TRBV5-1 and TRBJ2-7): KAGVTQTPRYLIKTRGQQVTLSCSPISGHRSVSWYQQTPGQGLQFLFEYFSETQRNKGNFPGRFSGRQFSNSRSEMNVSTLELGDSALYLCASSLGQGYYEQYFGPGTRLTVT.

Notes on this clonotype: An end of the junction differs from the germline gene, which may be a read error. The chain has TRBV7-9 and TRBJ2-5; 10 positions match TRBD1. Germline lookup yields CDR1 SEHNR and CDR2 FQNEAQ (reference sequence). This CDR3 has 13 amino acids. The CDR3 nucleotides read TGTGCCAGCAGCTTAGTTATGGGACAGGGGTTGTTCTTC. Amino acids: CASSLVMGQGLFF. Supplemented by reference TRBV7-9 and TRBJ2-5, the full variable domain reads DTGVSQNPRHKITKRGQNVTFRCDPISEHNRLYWYRQTLGQGPEFLTYFQNEAQLEKSRLLSDRFSAERPKGSFSTLEIQRTEQGDSAMYLCASSLVMGQGLFFGPGTRLLVL.

CDR3 in amino acids: CASSDGGSRYDEQFF. The CDR3 DNA follows: TGCGCCAGCAGTGACGGCGGGAGCAGGTACGATGAGCAGTTCTTC. The V and J genes are TRBV10-1 and TRBJ2-1; 7 positions match TRBD2. V was pared by 3 bases and J by 8 bases, with 10 bases of the junction left unmatched. The CDR3 is 15 residues long. Germline CDR1 reads WNHNN; CDR2 reads SYGVQD (reference sequence).

The chain combines TRBV4-2 with TRBJ2-3; D remains unclear. Trimming took off 5 bases at V and 4 bases at J, with 16 bases between the two ends. Germline V CDR1 and CDR2: LGHNA, YNFKEQ. The CDR3 contains 15 residues. The CDR3 is CASSVAGKSPDTQYF. CDR3 nucleotide sequence: TGTGCCAGCAGCGTAGCTGGAAAATCCCCAGATACGCAGTATTTT.

Regarding this clonotype: A read error may produce the germline difference seen at one junction end. V usage is TRBV6-6 and J usage is TRBJ2-5; TRBD2 matches at 7 bases. The CDR3 has 15 amino acids. Germline V gene lookup returns CDR1 MNHNY and CDR2 SVGAGI (reference sequence). The CDR3 region has the DNA TGTGACAGCAGCTCCGGGACTACCTCTCAAGAGACCCAGTACTTC. This encodes CDSSSGTTSQETQYF.

J is TRBJ2-3 and V is TRBV21-1; the table calls TRBD1, which could not be checked here. TRBV21-1 is flagged as a pseudogene. CDR3 length equals 17 residues. The CDR3 protein is CASSFGQEVRYTDTQYF. In DNA, the CDR3 is TGTGCCAGCAGCTTCGGACAAGAAGTACGGTACACAGATACGCAGTATTTT.

This clonotype is medium-sized within its sample. This rearrangement joins TRBV19 to TRBJ1-2; TRBD1 might be the D (5 bases). Germline CDR1 is LNHDA and CDR2 is SQIVND (reference sequence). Trimming took off 9 bases at V and 3 bases at J, with 20 bases between the two ends. The CDR3 is made up of 15 amino acids. The CDR3 sequence: CASRTKHPGYYGYTF. For the CDR3, the DNA is TGTGCCAGCCGCACCAAACATCCAGGGTACTATGGCTACACCTTC.

The chain joins TRBV5-4 to TRBJ1-2; a weak D match, TRBD1 (5 bases). The V end was cut by 7 bases, the J end by 8 bases, with 15 bases between. The CDR3 extends over 12 amino acids. Germline V gene data show CDR1 as SGHNT and CDR2 as YYREEE (reference sequence). The CDR3 DNA follows: TGTGCCAGCGCCGGCAGGGCGGGAGGCTACACCTTC. Translating it yields CASAGRAGGYTF.

The V call is TRBV24-1, the J call TRBJ1-3; D is possibly TRBD1 (5 bases). Germline CDR1 reads KGHDR; CDR2 reads SFDVKD. V lost 3 bases and J 1 base, leaving 12 bases between the germline ends. The length of the CDR3 is 16 residues. The CDR3 protein is CATSDIGAQSGNTIYF. CDR3 DNA sequence: TGTGCCACCAGTGATATAGGGGCGCAGTCTGGAAACACCATATATTTT.

This clonotype was detected a few times. This chain connects TRBV7-9 to TRBJ2-1; the match to TRBD1 covers 8 bases. After removal of 8 bases from V and 6 bases from J, the junction contained 6 bases not matched to a gene. The CDR3 sequence is 13 residues long. Germline lookup yields CDR1 SEHNR and CDR2 FQNEAQ (reference sequence). CDR3 in amino acids: CASLVRGRNEQFF. In DNA form, the CDR3 reads TGTGCCAGCCTTGTCAGGGGGCGCAATGAGCAGTTCTTC.

The chain couples TRBV11-2 to TRBJ1-1; maybe TRBD1 (6 bases). The V gene lost 2 bases and the J gene lost 0 bases, with 16 bases spanning the gap. CDR1 is SGHAT, CDR2 FQNNGV, per germline. The CDR3 spans 17 residues. The CDR3 loop is CASSLIFTGIVNTEAFF. CDR3 in DNA: TGTGCCAGCAGCTTAATCTTCACAGGGATCGTGAACACTGAAGCTTTCTTT.

The chain joins TRBV25-1 to TRBJ2-7; no clear D. The CDR3 spans 12 residues. V lost 4 bases, J lost 4 bases, and 8 bases lay in between. Germline CDR1 is MGHDK and CDR2 is SYGVNS. This CDR3 is CASSAHSYEQYF. In DNA form, the CDR3 reads TGTGCCAGCAGTGCCCATAGTTACGAGCAGTACTTC.

The chain is built from TRBV11-1 and TRBJ2-1; TRBD1 agrees at 10 bases. This CDR3 contains 16 residues. Germline V gene lookup returns CDR1 SGHAT and CDR2 FQDESV (reference sequence). Unmatched junction bases numbered 11, after V lost 4 bases and J lost 8 bases. This chain's CDR3 is CASSSPWGQGLHEQFF. The CDR3 DNA follows: TGTGCCAGCAGCTCCCCATGGGGACAGGGGCTCCATGAGCAGTTCTTC.

J is TRBJ2-3 and V is TRBV10-3, with D possibly being TRBD1 (6 bases). The germline V gene has CDR1 ENHRY and CDR2 SYGVKD. V was shortened by 4 bases and J by 2 bases, with 13 bases between the two germline ends. The CDR3 has 15 amino acids. DNA for the CDR3: TGTGCCATCAGTGTCGGGCAGGGGCCCACAGATACGCAGTATTTT. Protein product: CAISVGQGPTDTQYF.

This clonotype was detected only a few times. V is TRBV20-1 and J is TRBJ1-2; the D gene is possibly TRBD1 (5 bases). The CDR3 sequence is 13 residues long. Germline-derived CDR1 and CDR2 are DFQATT and SNEGSKA (reference sequence). V shed 6 bases and J shed 7 bases, with 18 bases lying between them. DNA for the CDR3: TGCAGTGCGCGGGACCCGACGAGGTCTGGCTACACCTTC. The encoded protein is CSARDPTRSGYTF.

This clonotype was seen a few times. The chain joins TRBV27 to TRBJ1-5; D perhaps matches TRBD1 (6 bases). CDR1 and CDR2 (germline): MNHEY, SMNVEV (reference sequence). The CDR3 covers 15 residues. Deletions cut 7 bases from V and 3 bases from J, with 16 bases between. CDR3 region: CASKDRREVNQPQHF. The CDR3 region has the DNA TGTGCCAGCAAGGACAGACGAGAGGTCAATCAGCCCCAGCATTTT.

This clonotype has more than one count but fewer than ten. This rearrangement joins TRBV6-1 to TRBJ2-1; no firm D call. CDR1 and CDR2 (germline): MNHNS, SASEGT. The V end lost 6 bases, the J end lost 6 bases, and 9 bases lay between the germline ends. CDR3 size: 12 residues. CDR3 residues: CASSLSTNEQFF. CDR3 in DNA: TGTGCCAGCAGCCTATCGACCAATGAGCAGTTCTTC.